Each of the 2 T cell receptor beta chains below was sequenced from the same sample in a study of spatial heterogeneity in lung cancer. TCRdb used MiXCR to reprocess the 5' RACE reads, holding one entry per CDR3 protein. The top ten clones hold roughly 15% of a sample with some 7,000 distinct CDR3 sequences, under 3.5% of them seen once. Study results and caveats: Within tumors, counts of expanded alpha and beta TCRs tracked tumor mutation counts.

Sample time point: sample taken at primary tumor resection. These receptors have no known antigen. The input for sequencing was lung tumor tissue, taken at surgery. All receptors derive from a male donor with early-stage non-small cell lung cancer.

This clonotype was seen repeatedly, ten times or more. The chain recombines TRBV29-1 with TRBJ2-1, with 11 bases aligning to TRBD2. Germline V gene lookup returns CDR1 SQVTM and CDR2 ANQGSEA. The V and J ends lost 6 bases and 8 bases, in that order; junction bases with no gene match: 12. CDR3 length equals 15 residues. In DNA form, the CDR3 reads TGCAGCGTCTTCCTTAGCGGGAGGGGCAACGATGAGCAGTTCTTC. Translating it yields CSVFLSGRGNDEQFF.

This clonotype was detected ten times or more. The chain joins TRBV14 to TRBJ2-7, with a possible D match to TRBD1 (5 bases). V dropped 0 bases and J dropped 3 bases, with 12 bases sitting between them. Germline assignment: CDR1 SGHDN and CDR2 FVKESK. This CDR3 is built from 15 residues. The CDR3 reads CASSQERGRVYEQYF. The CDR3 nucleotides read TGTGCCAGCAGCCAAGAAAGGGGCAGGGTCTACGAGCAGTACTTC.